Here is one TCR beta chain with its context. This sample stems from a study of T cell changes during pregnancy in multiple sclerosis. Repertoires were generated with immunoSEQ multiplex PCR, while TCRdb's copy carries only in-frame clones and drops some. The sample has 40,000 or so clones, 75% to 95% seen once; the top ten hold approximately 6.1%. The V gene's germline CDR1 is SGHVS and CDR2 FQNEAQ. V shed 8 bases and J shed 1 base, with 18 bases lying between them. The CDR3 spans 16 residues. The chain recombines TRBV7-8 with TRBJ1-5; possible D gene TRBD1, 5 bases. The source material was CD8+ T cells from peripheral blood mononuclear cells, sampled in the second trimester of pregnancy. The receptor was derived from a female donor with multiple sclerosis, enrolled in a pregnancy study. The CDR3 protein is CASGPLRDFSNQPQHF. Written as DNA, the CDR3 is TGTGCCAGCGGCCCCCTCCGGGACTTCAGCAATCAGCCCCAGCATTTT.